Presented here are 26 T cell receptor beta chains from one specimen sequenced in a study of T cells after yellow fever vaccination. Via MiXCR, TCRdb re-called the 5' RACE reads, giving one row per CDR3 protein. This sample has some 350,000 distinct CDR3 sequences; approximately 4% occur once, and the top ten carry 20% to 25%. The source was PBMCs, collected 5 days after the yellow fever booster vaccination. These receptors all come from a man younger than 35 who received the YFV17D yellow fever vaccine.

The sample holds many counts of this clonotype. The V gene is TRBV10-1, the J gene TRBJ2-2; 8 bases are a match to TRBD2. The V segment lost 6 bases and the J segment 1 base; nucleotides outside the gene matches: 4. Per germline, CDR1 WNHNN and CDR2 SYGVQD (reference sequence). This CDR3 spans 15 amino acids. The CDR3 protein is CASRPGGVNTGELFF. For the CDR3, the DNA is TGCGCCAGCAGGCCCGGGGGGGTGAACACCGGGGAGCTGTTTTTT.

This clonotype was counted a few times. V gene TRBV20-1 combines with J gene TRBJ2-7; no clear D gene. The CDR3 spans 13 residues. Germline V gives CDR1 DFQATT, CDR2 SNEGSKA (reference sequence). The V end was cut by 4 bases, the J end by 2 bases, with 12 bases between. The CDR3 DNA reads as TGCAGTGCTAACCAGGTGCCACCCTACGAGCAGTACGTC. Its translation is CSANQVPPYEQYV.

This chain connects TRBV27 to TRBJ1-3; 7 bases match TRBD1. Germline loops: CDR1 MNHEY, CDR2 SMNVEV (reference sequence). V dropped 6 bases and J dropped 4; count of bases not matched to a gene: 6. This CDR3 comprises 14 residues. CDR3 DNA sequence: TGTGCCAGCAGGGGATTGGGACAGGGAAACACCATATATTTT. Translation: CASRGLGQGNTIYF.

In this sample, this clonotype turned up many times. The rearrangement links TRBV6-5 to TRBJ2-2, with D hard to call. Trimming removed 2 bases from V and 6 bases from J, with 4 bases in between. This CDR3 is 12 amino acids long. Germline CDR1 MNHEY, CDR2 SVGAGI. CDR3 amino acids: CASSYAAGELFF. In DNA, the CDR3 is TGTGCCAGCAGTTACGCGGCCGGGGAGCTGTTTTTT.

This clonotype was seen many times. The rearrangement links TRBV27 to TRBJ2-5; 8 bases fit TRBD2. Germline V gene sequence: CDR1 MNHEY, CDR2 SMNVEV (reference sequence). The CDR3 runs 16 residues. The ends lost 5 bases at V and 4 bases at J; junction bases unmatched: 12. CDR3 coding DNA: TGTGCCAGCAGTCCACGGGTAGCGGGGATGATAGAGACCCAGTACTTC. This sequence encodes CASSPRVAGMIETQYF.

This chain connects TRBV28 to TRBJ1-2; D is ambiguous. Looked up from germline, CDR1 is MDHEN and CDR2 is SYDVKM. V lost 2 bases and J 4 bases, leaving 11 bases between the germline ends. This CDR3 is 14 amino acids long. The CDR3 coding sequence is TGTGCCAGCAGTTTAAAGATCCTAGGCTATGGCTACACCTTC. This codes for CASSLKILGYGYTF.

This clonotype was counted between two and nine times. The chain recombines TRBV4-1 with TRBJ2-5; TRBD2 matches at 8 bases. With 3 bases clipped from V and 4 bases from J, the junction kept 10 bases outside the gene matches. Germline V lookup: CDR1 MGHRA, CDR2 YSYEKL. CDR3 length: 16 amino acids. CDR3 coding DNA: TGCGCCAGCAGCCAGTACCCGGGGGGGGCGGGAGAGACCCAGTACTTC. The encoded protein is CASSQYPGGAGETQYF.

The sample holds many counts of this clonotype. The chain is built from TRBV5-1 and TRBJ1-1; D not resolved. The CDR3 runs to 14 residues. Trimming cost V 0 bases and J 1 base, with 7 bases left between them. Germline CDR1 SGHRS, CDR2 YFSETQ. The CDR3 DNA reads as TGCGCCAGCAGCTTGGGGGGTGCGAACACTGAAGCTTTCTTT. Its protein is CASSLGGANTEAFF.

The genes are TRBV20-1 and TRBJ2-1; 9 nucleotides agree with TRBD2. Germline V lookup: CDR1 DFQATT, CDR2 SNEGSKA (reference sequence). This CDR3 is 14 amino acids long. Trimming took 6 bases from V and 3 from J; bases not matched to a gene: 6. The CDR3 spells CSAPGTSFYNEQFF. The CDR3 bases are TGCAGTGCCCCCGGGACTAGCTTCTACAATGAGCAGTTCTTC.

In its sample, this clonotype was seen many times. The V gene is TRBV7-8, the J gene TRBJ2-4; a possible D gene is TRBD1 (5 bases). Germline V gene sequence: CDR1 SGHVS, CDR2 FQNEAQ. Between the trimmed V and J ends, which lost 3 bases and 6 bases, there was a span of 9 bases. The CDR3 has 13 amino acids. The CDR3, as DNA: TGTGCCAGCAGCTTGGGGCAGCTAAACATTCAGTACTTC. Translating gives CASSLGQLNIQYF.

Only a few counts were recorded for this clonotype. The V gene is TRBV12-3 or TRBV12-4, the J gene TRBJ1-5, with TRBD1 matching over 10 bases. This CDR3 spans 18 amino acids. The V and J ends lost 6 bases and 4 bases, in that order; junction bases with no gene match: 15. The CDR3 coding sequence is TGTGCCAGCAGCACACCGAAAATTGGGACAGGGGTTAATCAGCCCCAGCATTTT. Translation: CASSTPKIGTGVNQPQHF.

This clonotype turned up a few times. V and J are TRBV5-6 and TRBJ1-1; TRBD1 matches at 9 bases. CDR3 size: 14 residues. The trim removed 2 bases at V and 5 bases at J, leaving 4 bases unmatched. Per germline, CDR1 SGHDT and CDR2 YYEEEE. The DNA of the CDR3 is TGTGCCAGCAGCTTTGGGACAGGGTTAACTGAAGCTTTCTTT. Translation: CASSFGTGLTEAFF.

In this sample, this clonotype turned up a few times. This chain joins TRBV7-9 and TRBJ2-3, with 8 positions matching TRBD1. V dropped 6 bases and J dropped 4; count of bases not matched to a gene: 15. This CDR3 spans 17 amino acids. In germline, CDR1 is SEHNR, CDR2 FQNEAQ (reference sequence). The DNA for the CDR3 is TGTGCCAGCAGTTTGTACCCCCAGGGGGCGGTCGCAGATACGCAGTATTTT. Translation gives CASSLYPQGAVADTQYF.

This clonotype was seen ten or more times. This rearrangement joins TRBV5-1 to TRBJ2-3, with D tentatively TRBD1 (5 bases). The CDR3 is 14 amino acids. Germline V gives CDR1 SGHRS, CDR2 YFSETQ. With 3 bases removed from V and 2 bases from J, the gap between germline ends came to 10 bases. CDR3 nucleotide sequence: TGCGCCAGCAGCTCACAGGCGTCCACAGATACGCAGTATTTT. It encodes CASSSQASTDTQYF.

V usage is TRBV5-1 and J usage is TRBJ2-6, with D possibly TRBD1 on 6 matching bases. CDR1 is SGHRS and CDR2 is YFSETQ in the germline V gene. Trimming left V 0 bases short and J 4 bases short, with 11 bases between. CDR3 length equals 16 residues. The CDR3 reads CASSLAGAAGANVLTF. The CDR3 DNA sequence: TGCGCCAGCAGCTTGGCAGGGGCGGCAGGGGCCAACGTCCTGACTTTC.

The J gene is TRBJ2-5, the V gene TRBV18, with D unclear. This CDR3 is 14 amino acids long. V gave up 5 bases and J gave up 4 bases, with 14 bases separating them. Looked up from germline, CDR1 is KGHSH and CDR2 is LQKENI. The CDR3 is CASSSTASGETQYF. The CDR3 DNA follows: TGTGCCAGCTCATCAACAGCGTCGGGAGAGACCCAGTACTTC.

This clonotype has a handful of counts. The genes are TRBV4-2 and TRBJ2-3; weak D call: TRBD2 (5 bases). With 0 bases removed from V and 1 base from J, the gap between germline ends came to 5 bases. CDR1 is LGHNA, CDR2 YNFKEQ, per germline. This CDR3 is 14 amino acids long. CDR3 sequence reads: CASSQDSGTDTQYF. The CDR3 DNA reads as TGTGCCAGCAGCCAAGATAGCGGCACAGATACGCAGTATTTT.

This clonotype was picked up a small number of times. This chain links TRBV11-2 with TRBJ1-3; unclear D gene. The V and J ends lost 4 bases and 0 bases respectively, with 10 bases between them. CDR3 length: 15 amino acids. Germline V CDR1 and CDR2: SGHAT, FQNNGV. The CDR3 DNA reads TGTGCCAGCAGCTCCCGGATAGTCTCTGGAAACACCATATATTTT. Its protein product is CASSSRIVSGNTIYF.

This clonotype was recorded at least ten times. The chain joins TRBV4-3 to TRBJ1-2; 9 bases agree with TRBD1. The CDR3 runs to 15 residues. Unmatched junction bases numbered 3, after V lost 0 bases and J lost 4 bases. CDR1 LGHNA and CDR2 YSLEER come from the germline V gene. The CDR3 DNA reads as TGCGCCAGCAGCCAAGATCGGGACAGGGCCTATGGCTACACCTTC. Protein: CASSQDRDRAYGYTF.

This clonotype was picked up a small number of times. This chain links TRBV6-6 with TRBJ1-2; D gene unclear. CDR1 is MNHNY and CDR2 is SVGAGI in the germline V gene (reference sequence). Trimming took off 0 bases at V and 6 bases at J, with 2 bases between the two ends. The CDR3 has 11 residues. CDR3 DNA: TGTGCCAGCAGTTACTCGGATGGCTACACCTTC. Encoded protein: CASSYSDGYTF.

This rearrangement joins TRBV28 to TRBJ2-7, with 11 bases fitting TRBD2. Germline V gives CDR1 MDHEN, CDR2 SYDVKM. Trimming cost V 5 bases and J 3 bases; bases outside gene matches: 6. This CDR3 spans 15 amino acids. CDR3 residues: CASSPSGTSGYEQYV. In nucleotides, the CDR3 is TGTGCCAGCAGTCCATCCGGGACTAGCGGCTACGAGCAGTACGTC.

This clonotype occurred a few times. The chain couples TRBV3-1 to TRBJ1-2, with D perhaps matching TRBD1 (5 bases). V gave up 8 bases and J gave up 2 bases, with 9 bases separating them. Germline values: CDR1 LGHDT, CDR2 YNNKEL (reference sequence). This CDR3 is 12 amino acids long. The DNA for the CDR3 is TGTGCCAGCGGACACGGAAACTATGGCTACACCTTC. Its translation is CASGHGNYGYTF.

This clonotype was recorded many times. The CDR3 DNA is TGTGCCAGCAGTTCCCAGGGATTTAAAGCTTTCTTT. Protein sequence: CASSSQGFKAFF. V usage is TRBV6-2 or TRBV6-3 and J usage is TRBJ1-1, with a weak D call TRBD1 (5 bases). This CDR3 has 12 residues. The ends were cut back, 4 bases at V and 9 bases at J, with 12 bases in the middle. Germline lookup yields CDR1 MNHEY and CDR2 SVGEGT.

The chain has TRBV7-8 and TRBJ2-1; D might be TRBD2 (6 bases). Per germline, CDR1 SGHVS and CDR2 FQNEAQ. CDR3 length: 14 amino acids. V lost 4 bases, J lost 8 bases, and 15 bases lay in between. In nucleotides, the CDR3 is TGTGCCAGCAGCTCCGGCCACGGGGAGGATGAGCAGTTCTTC. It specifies CASSSGHGEDEQFF.

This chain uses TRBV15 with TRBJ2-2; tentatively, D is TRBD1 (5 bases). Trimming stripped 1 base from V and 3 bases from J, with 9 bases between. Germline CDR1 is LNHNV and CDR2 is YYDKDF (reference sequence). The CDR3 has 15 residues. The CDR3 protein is CATSRGGAHTGELFF. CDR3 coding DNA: TGTGCCACCAGCAGAGGTGGGGCGCACACCGGGGAGCTGTTTTTT.

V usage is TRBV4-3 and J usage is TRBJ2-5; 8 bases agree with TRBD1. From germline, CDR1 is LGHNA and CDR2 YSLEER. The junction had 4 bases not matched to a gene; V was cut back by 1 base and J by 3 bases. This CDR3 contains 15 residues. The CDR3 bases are TGCGCCAGCAGCCAAGGGACAGGGCCCGAAGAGACCCAGTACTTC. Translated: CASSQGTGPEETQYF.